This T cell receptor (beta chain) was observed in a study of T cell responses to AZD1222 COVID-19 vaccine. Overall study results and limits: Baseline testing showed seropositivity in only a handful of AZD1222 recipients. A rise in Spike-specific TCR breadth and depth followed two AZD1222 doses. Mapped onto spike, vaccine-associated CD4 TCRs spanned it and were dominant at 160-218 and 743-854.

Timing groups of about 4 and about 12 weeks for second doses were pooled. The CDR3 contains 13 residues. Germline V lookup: CDR1 GTSNPN, CDR2 SVGIG (reference sequence). V was clipped by 4 bases and J by 7 bases, with 11 bases between them. This clone was found once. The antigen is unknown. Here immunoSEQ multiplex PCR was the method, and the copy in TCRdb shows in-frame clones only, minus some. The sample consists of about 140,000 clones, about 88% of them appearing once. The chain uses TRBV30 and TRBJ2-6, with D perhaps matching TRBD1 (6 bases). The specimen was peripheral blood, collected 28 days after the second AZD1222 dose. The TCR sequence derives from an adult who received the AZD1222 COVID-19 vaccine. The CDR3 nucleotides read TGTGCCTGGACACAGGGTAGAGCCAACGTCCTGACTTTC. Residues: CAWTQGRANVLTF. Combining the CDR3 with reference TRBV30 and TRBJ2-6 gives the whole variable domain SQTIHQWPATLVQPVGSPLSLECTVEGTSNPNLYWYRQAAGRGLQLLFYSVGIGQISSEVPQNLSASRPQDRQFILSSKKLLLSDSGFYLCAWTQGRANVLTFGAGSRLTVL.